This TCR beta chain stems from a study of blood T cell repertoires in COVID-19. About the research overall: The United States, Italy and Spain provided the acute and convalescent COVID-19 samples. T cells, B-cell-depleted T cells, or PBMCs supplied cDNA or gDNA.

Authors' data handling: Nucleated cell number was recorded as an estimate derived from reference gene primer amplification. This table comes from immunoSEQ multiplex PCR, and its TCRdb copy is limited to in-frame clones, with some not included. V and J calls and clone size follow that table, whereas D and trimming were derived from the DNA. The table records 150,000 or so clones, 85% to 90% of them present only once. This clone was observed once. CDR1 is SGDLS and CDR2 is YYNGEE in the germline V gene. The CDR3 runs to 18 residues. V shed 0 bases, J shed 1 base, and the junction held 9 bases outside the gene matches.

Sequencing was done on a sample of peripheral blood. The receptor's source is a man aged 80 or over with acute or convalescent COVID-19. This sequence joins TRBV9 and TRBJ2-3; 9 nucleotides match TRBD2. The CDR3 spells CASSVASGNLAGTDTQYF. The CDR3, as DNA: TGTGCCAGCAGCGTAGCTAGCGGGAATCTTGCCGGCACAGATACGCAGTATTTT.